A selection of T cell receptor beta chains follows, all from one sample in a study of T cell changes during pregnancy in multiple sclerosis. Here immunoSEQ multiplex PCR was the method, and the copy in TCRdb shows in-frame clones only, minus some. The sample lists under 60,000 clones, approximately 92% occurring once. Sequenced here: CD4+ T cells from peripheral blood mononuclear cells, sampled in the third trimester of pregnancy. The receptors originated from a female donor with multiple sclerosis, enrolled in a pregnancy study. CDR3s include the opening cysteine and the closing phenylalanine or tryptophan. Fields, in order: CDR3 DNA, CDR3 protein, J gene, clone size, CDR3 length, V gene, D gene. D genes are given only for firm matches. Only some rows state a clone size, as once, few, many or a class for expanded clones.

TGTGCCAGTAGCAACAGGGGCCTCTACGGTGAAAAACTGTTTTTT	CASSNRGLYGEKLFF	TRBJ1-4	once	15	TRBV19	TRBD1
TGTGCCAGCAGAGTTGGGGGGGTGGGGGAAAAACTGTTTTTT	CASRVGGVGEKLFF	TRBJ1-4	.	14	TRBV6-5	.
TGCGCCAGCAGTAGCAGGGGCACCGGGGAGCTGTTTTTT	CASSSRGTGELFF	TRBJ2-2	.	13	TRBV4-1	.
TGTGCCAGCAGTACCGGGACAGTGAACAATGAGCAGTTCTTC	CASSTGTVNNEQFF	TRBJ2-1	.	14	TRBV6-6	TRBD1
TGTGCCTGGAGGACAGGGAACACTGAAGCTTTCTTT	CAWRTGNTEAFF	TRBJ1-1	few	12	TRBV30	.
TGTGCCAGCAGTGAAGACAGGGGCACCTCTGGGGCCAACGTCCTGACTTTC	CASSEDRGTSGANVLTF	TRBJ2-6	.	17	TRBV25-1	TRBD1
TGTGCCAGCAGCTCAACGGGACAAATCTTCTCCTACAATGAGCAGTTCTTC	CASSSTGQIFSYNEQFF	TRBJ2-1	.	17	TRBV11-1	.
TGTGCCAGTAGTATCCCGGCTAGCCTTAGCACAGATACGCAGTATTTT	CASSIPASLSTDTQYF	TRBJ2-3	.	16	TRBV19	.
TGTGCCAGCAGGGACAGGGATCAGCCCCAGCATTTT	CASRDRDQPQHF	TRBJ1-5	.	12	TRBV27	TRBD1
TGCGCCAGCAGCTTGTGGGGCATTGACGGGGAGACCCAGTACTTC	CASSLWGIDGETQYF	TRBJ2-5	once	15	TRBV5-1	.
TGTGCCAGCAGCGTAGAGGGGAAAGAGACCCAGTACTTC	CASSVEGKETQYF	TRBJ2-5	.	13	TRBV9	.
TGTGCCAGCTCCCCTGACCGGGGGGTATATGGCTACACCTTC	CASSPDRGVYGYTF	TRBJ1-2	.	14	TRBV18	.
TGTGCCACTGGAGCGGGGGCGCGGAGCAATCAGCCCCAGCATTTT	CATGAGARSNQPQHF	TRBJ1-5	.	15	TRBV6-1	.
TGTGCCAGCACCCAACAAGCGGGAGCCTCCTTCTCTGGAAACACCATATATTTT	CASTQQAGASFSGNTIYF	TRBJ1-3	once	18	TRBV7-2	.
TGTGCCATCGAAACCGGACAGGGGAACACTGAAGCTTTCTTT	CAIETGQGNTEAFF	TRBJ1-1	few	14	TRBV28	TRBD1
TGTGCCAGCAGTTACCCAGTAGCAGCGGGCGGCTACACCTTC	CASSYPVAAGGYTF	TRBJ1-2	.	14	TRBV6-6	.
TGCGCCAGCAGCCTCCAAGGGCGGGAGTACCACGAGCAGTACTTC	CASSLQGREYHEQYF	TRBJ2-7	.	15	TRBV5-1	TRBD2
TGTGCCAGCAGTGAAATAGGGGGACTATACGAGCAGTACTTC	CASSEIGGLYEQYF	TRBJ2-7	.	14	TRBV2	.
TGTGCCAGCAGCTTGGTAGACCCGGGACAGGGGTATTCACCCCTCCACTTT	CASSLVDPGQGYSPLHF	TRBJ1-6	.	17	TRBV7-2	TRBD1
TGTGCCTGGAGTGCTGGACATGGCTACGCTTTCTTT	CAWSAGHGYAFF	TRBJ1-1	.	12	TRBV30	.
TGTGCCAGCAGCTTGGCCCGCACTAGCGGGAGGAGAGAGCAGTACTTC	CASSLARTSGRREQYF	TRBJ2-7	.	16	TRBV5-4	TRBD2
TGTGCCTGGTCCCGGGACAGGGGCACTGAAGCTTTCTTT	CAWSRDRGTEAFF	TRBJ1-1	few	13	TRBV30	TRBD1
TGTGCCAGCACCCCTGGGGGGGGCCGTTCCTACAATGAGCAGTTCTTC	CASTPGGGRSYNEQFF	TRBJ2-1	.	16	TRBV7-8	.
TGTGCCAGCAGTTCTAGACAGTTCTTCATGAACACTGAAGCTTTCTTT	CASSSRQFFMNTEAFF	TRBJ1-1	.	16	TRBV6-5	.
TGTGCCAGCAGCTTTGACGGGGATGTCAATCAGCCCCAGCATTTT	CASSFDGDVNQPQHF	TRBJ1-5	.	15	TRBV5-5	.
TGTGCCAGCTCACCACCGCAGGTGGCCACTGAAGCTTTCTTT	CASSPPQVATEAFF	TRBJ1-1	.	14	TRBV18	.
TGTGCCAGTAGTTCTACCAGAGGAACTAGCAATCAGCCCCAGCATTTT	CASSSTRGTSNQPQHF	TRBJ1-5	.	16	TRBV19	.
TGTGCCAGTAGCTCCAGCACTCTACAGGGTTATAGCAATCAGCCCCAGCATTTT	CASSSSTLQGYSNQPQHF	TRBJ1-5	.	18	TRBV19	.
TGTGCCAGCAGTGAAGCGCCAGCAGACAGAATCTTCCACTTT	CASSEAPADRIFHF	TRBJ1-6	.	14	TRBV6-1	.
TGTGCCAGCAGTGGGAGGGAGGGTCAAGAGACCCAGTACTTC	CASSGREGQETQYF	TRBJ2-5	.	14	TRBV2	TRBD2
TGCGCCAGCAGCTGGGGACAGGGAGGGAACATTCAGTACTTC	CASSWGQGGNIQYF	TRBJ2-4	.	14	TRBV5-1	TRBD1
TGTGCCAGCAGTGAACTTTGGGGAGTCGGTGAGCAGTTCTTC	CASSELWGVGEQFF	TRBJ2-1	once	14	TRBV6-1	.
TGCGCCAGCAGCTTGGTGCGGGAGGGCTACAATGAGCAGTTCTTC	CASSLVREGYNEQFF	TRBJ2-1	once	15	TRBV5-1	TRBD2
TGCGCCAGCAGCCCAAAACTGGGGGGACAGGCGGCACTCCTGAACACTGAAGCTTTCTTT	CASSPKLGGQAALLNTEAFF	TRBJ1-1	.	20	TRBV4-1	TRBD1
TGTGCCAGTAGGACGACAGGCGAGGGGCAGCCCCAGCATTTT	CASRTTGEGQPQHF	TRBJ1-5	.	14	TRBV19	.
TGTGCCAGCAGCTGGGGACAGTCTGGAAACACCATATATTTT	CASSWGQSGNTIYF	TRBJ1-3	.	14	TRBV5-6	TRBD1
TGCGCCAGCAGCCAAGATCATAATGGAGATTCGCAGTATTTT	CASSQDHNGDSQYF	TRBJ2-3	.	14	TRBV4-1	.
TGTGCCAGCACCGGACAGGGGGCGTCTGGAAACACCATATATTTT	CASTGQGASGNTIYF	TRBJ1-3	.	15	TRBV2	TRBD1
TGTGCCTGGATGGGAGCGGCAGGTCCCTACGAGCAGTACTTC	CAWMGAAGPYEQYF	TRBJ2-7	.	14	TRBV30	.
TGCGCCAGCAGCTTGGGTGGGCCGGGAGAAGCTTTCTTT	CASSLGGPGEAFF	TRBJ1-1	.	13	TRBV5-1	.
TGTGCCAGCAGCCAAGATGTAGTAGCGGGGGCCATCGAGCAGTACTTC	CASSQDVVAGAIEQYF	TRBJ2-7	.	16	TRBV4-2	TRBD2
TGTGCCATCAGTGAGTCCACCGGGACAGGGCGCTACACCTTC	CAISESTGTGRYTF	TRBJ1-2	.	14	TRBV10-3	TRBD1
TGTGCCAGCAGCGTAGGGGGACAGTGGGACGAGCAGTACTTC	CASSVGGQWDEQYF	TRBJ2-7	.	14	TRBV9	TRBD1